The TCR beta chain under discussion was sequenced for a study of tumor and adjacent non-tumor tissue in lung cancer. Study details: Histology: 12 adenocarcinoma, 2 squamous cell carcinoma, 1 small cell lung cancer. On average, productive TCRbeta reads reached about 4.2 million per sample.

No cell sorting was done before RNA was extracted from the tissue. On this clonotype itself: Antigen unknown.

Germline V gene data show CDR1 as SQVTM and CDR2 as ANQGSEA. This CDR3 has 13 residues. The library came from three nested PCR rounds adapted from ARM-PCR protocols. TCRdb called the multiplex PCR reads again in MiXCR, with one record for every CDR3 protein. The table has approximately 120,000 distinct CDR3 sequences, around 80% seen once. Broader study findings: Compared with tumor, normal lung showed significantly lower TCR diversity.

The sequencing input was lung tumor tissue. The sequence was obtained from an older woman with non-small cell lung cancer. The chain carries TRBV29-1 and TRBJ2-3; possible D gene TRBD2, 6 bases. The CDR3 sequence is CNAFTRGTDTQYF. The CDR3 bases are TGCAACGCCTTTACGCGGGGTACTGATACGCAGTATTTT.